The 13 T cell receptor beta chains presented below share a single source sample, sequenced in a study of T cells in Graves' hyperthyroidism and ophthalmopathy. Amplification yielded TCR beta CDR3 regions, with RNA transcripts as the source. HTBI primers were used for first-round RT-PCR of the TCR CDR3. TCRdb ran MiXCR on the multiplex PCR reads and lists one entry per CDR3 protein. This sample carries some 360,000 distinct CDR3 sequences, roughly 14% of them seen once, and the ten largest clones take approximately 11%. Sequences were obtained from blood. These receptors were collected from a woman aged 60-75 years with Graves' hyperthyroidism.

This clonotype was seen at least ten times. This chain links TRBV5-1 with TRBJ1-6; no reliable D call. This CDR3 contains 15 residues. Germline loops: CDR1 SGHRS, CDR2 YFSETQ. Trimming shortened V by 3 bases and J by 7 bases, and 14 bases separated the two germline ends. The CDR3 nucleotides are TGCGCCAGCAGCTCCGATCGGCCCATAAATTCACCCCTCCACTTT. Residues: CASSSDRPINSPLHF.

This clonotype was seen ten or more times. The J gene is TRBJ2-2, the V gene TRBV11-3; D may correspond to TRBD1 or TRBD2 (5 bases each). The V gene lost 5 bases and the J gene lost 2 bases, with 15 bases spanning the gap. The CDR3 runs to 16 residues. Germline V gives CDR1 SGHNT, CDR2 YENEEA. The CDR3 region has the DNA TGTGCCAGCAGCACCGGGACGGTCGTAAACACCGGGGAGCTGTTTTTT. Its translation is CASSTGTVVNTGELFF.

This clonotype was detected only a few times. CDR3 sequence: CASSLRRDNEQFF. CDR3 in DNA: TGTGCCAGCAGTCTGCGACGGGACAATGAGCAGTTCTTC. J is TRBJ2-1 and V is TRBV6-1, with no clear D. Germline V lookup: CDR1 MNHNS, CDR2 SASEGT. This CDR3 has 13 amino acids. V lost 5 bases and J lost 5, with 10 bases in between.

The chain couples TRBV20-1 to TRBJ2-1; D may be TRBD2 (5 bases). Germline values: CDR1 DFQATT, CDR2 SNEGSKA (reference sequence). There are 12 residues in the CDR3. Deletions cut 0 bases from V and 7 bases from J, with 7 bases between. CDR3 sequence reads: CSAREVANEQFF. The CDR3 DNA reads as TGCAGTGCTAGAGAAGTAGCGAATGAGCAGTTCTTC.

This clonotype was found many times. V usage is TRBV3-1 and J usage is TRBJ2-3, with TRBD2 matching over 9 bases. The V and J ends lost 1 base and 2 bases, in that order; junction bases with no gene match: 7. The germline gives CDR1 LGHDT, CDR2 YNNKEL (reference sequence). The CDR3 is made up of 17 amino acids. CDR3 coding DNA: TGTGCCAGCAGCCAAGTAGAAGCGGGAGGCAACACAGATACGCAGTATTTT. Its protein is CASSQVEAGGNTDTQYF.

This clonotype was seen at least ten times. V and J are TRBV6-6 and TRBJ1-5; D gene ambiguous. The germline gives CDR1 MNHNY, CDR2 SVGAGI (reference sequence). V lost 0 bases, J lost 3 bases, and 12 bases lay in between. This CDR3 spans 16 amino acids. CDR3 DNA: TGTGCCAGCAGTTACTCCTCGGGGAGGGACAATCAGCCCCAGCATTTT. It encodes CASSYSSGRDNQPQHF.

This sequence joins TRBV5-5 and TRBJ2-4, with unresolved D. This CDR3 comprises 13 residues. Trimming stripped 3 bases from V and 7 bases from J, with 11 bases between. From germline, CDR1 is SGHKS and CDR2 YYEKEE (reference sequence). The CDR3 spells CASSSGWLNIQYF. Written as DNA, the CDR3 is TGTGCCAGCAGCTCGGGCTGGCTTAACATTCAGTACTTC.

This clonotype has at least ten counts. This chain joins TRBV27 and TRBJ2-7, with TRBD1 identical over 9 bases. The germline CDR1 and CDR2 sequences are MNHEY and SMNVEV (reference sequence). The CDR3 contains 15 residues. Germline trimming cut 2 bases from V and 3 bases from J; bases unmatched to any gene: 5. CDR3: CASSLEGTGFYEQYF. In DNA form, the CDR3 reads TGTGCCAGCAGTTTAGAAGGGACAGGGTTCTACGAGCAGTACTTC.

This clonotype has a count of ten or more. The CDR3, as DNA: TGTGCCGGTAGGACAGGGAACGCGGATACGCAGTATTTT. Amino acid sequence: CAGRTGNADTQYF. The chain links TRBV2 to TRBJ2-3, with 8 bases that match TRBD1. The trim removed 11 bases at V and 6 bases at J, leaving 10 bases unmatched. The CDR3 extends over 13 amino acids. Germline V gives CDR1 SNHLY, CDR2 FYNNEI.

This clonotype was seen many times. The chain recombines TRBV3-1 with TRBJ2-1; D ambiguous. Trimming removed 1 base from V and 3 bases from J, with 7 bases in between. In germline, CDR1 is LGHDT, CDR2 YNNKEL (reference sequence). There are 14 residues in the CDR3. The CDR3: CASSQAGLYNEQFF. The CDR3 coding sequence is TGTGCCAGCAGCCAAGCCGGGCTCTACAATGAGCAGTTCTTC.

The chain combines TRBV28 with TRBJ2-1, with 15 nucleotides matching TRBD2. Germline lookup yields CDR1 MDHEN and CDR2 SYDVKM. The CDR3 runs to 18 residues. The V gene end was trimmed by 5 bases and the J gene end by 3 bases; junction bases not matched to a gene: 8. CDR3 protein: CASSSRTSGGEGYNEQFF. The CDR3, as DNA: TGTGCCAGCAGTAGCAGGACTAGCGGGGGGGAAGGCTACAATGAGCAGTTCTTC.

This clonotype has more than one count but fewer than ten. This chain links TRBV20-1 with TRBJ2-1; 9 bases fit TRBD2. The V gene end was trimmed by 6 bases and the J gene end by 3 bases; junction bases not matched to a gene: 6. Looked up from germline, CDR1 is DFQATT and CDR2 is SNEGSKA (reference sequence). This CDR3 contains 14 residues. The CDR3 loop is CSARYSGSYNEQFF. CDR3 bases: TGCAGTGCCCGATATAGCGGGAGCTACAATGAGCAGTTCTTC.

This clonotype showed up many times. The chain carries TRBV29-1 and TRBJ1-5; a weak D match, TRBD1 (5 bases). CDR1 and CDR2 from the germline V gene are SQVTM and ANQGSEA. Trimming left V 7 bases short and J 4 bases short, with 17 bases between. CDR3 length: 14 amino acids. CDR3 nucleotide sequence: TGCAGCGCGTCGGCGGGGCCCTCTAATCAGCCCCAGCATTTT. Its translation is CSASAGPSNQPQHF. The full variable domain, its missing parts supplied by reference TRBV29-1 and TRBJ1-5, is SAVISQKPSRDICQRGTSLTIQCQVDSQVTMMFWYRQQPGQSLTLIATANQGSEATYESGFVIDKFPISRPNLTFSTLTVSNMSPEDSSIYLCSASAGPSNQPQHFGDGTRLSIL.